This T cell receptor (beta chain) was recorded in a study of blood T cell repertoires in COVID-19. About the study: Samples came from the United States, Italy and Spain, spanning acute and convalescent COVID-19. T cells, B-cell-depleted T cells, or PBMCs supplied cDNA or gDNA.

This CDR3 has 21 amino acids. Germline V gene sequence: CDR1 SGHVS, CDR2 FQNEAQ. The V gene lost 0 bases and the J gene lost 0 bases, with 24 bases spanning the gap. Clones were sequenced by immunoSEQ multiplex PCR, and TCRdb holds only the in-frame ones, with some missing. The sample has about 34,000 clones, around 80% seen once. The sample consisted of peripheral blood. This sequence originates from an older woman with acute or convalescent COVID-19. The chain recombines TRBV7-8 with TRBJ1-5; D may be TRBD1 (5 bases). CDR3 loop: CASSLAYPGRDFGASNQPQHF. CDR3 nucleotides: TGTGCCAGCAGCTTAGCGTACCCAGGGAGGGATTTTGGTGCTAGCAATCAGCCCCAGCATTTT.